The 8 T cell receptor beta chains in this list originate from one sample, sequenced in a study of beta chain features in type 1 diabetes. Overall study findings and caveats: TCRB CDR3s were moderately but significantly shorter in Type 1 diabetes patients in all four CD4+ subsets.

Since all of the isolated RNA was reverse transcribed, expressed TCRB transcripts were what got sequenced. TCRdb's table, derived via immunoSEQ multiplex PCR, lists solely in-frame clones and lacks some. Of around 650,000 clones detected, around 12% appear once; the ten largest clones hold more than 0.095%. Their antigens remain unidentified. The sequencing sample was made of naive CD4+ T cells from blood. The receptors were gathered from a man aged 25 to 45 with type 1 diabetes.

This rearrangement joins TRBV7-2 to TRBJ1-3; perhaps TRBD1 as D (6 bases). The germline V gene has CDR1 SGHTA and CDR2 FQGNSA. Trimming pared 6 bases from V and 3 bases from J, leaving 12 bases between. The CDR3 has 14 amino acids. The CDR3 DNA is TGTGCCAGCAGACCACAGGGTGGTGGAAACACCATATATTTT. Its translation is CASRPQGGGNTIYF. The full variable domain, in which reference TRBV7-2 and TRBJ1-3 provide the parts outside the CDR3, is GAGVSQSPSNKVTEKGKDVELRCDPISGHTALYWYRQSLGQGLEFLIYFQGNSAPDKSGLPSDRFSAERTGGSVSTLTIQRTQQEDSAVYLCASRPQGGGNTIYFGEGSWLTVV.

This clone was counted a few times. This sequence joins TRBV4-1 and TRBJ2-7; 7 bases are shared with TRBD1. Losses at the gene ends were 1 base for V and 0 bases for J; bases not matched to a gene: 6. CDR3 size: 16 residues. Germline values: CDR1 MGHRA, CDR2 YSYEKL. The CDR3, as DNA: TGCGCCAGCAGCCAAGCTAGGGCAGGGGGCTCCTACGAGCAGTACTTC. This translates into CASSQARAGGSYEQYF.

This chain uses TRBV12-5 with TRBJ1-5; D possibly corresponds to TRBD1 (5 bases). V was clipped by 2 bases and J by 2 bases, with 13 bases between them. The CDR3 extends over 16 amino acids. The germline CDR1 and CDR2 sequences are LGHNT and FRNRAP. CDR3 nucleotide sequence: TGTGCTAGTGGTTTGTACGCAGGGATTGGCAATCAGCCCCAGCATTTT. It specifies CASGLYAGIGNQPQHF.

This clone was observed a few times. The chain is built from TRBV11-2 and TRBJ2-1, with a weak D call TRBD1 (6 bases). V was cut by 5 bases and J by 0 bases, with 14 bases left in between. Germline lookup yields CDR1 SGHAT and CDR2 FQNNGV. There are 16 residues in the CDR3. CDR3 sequence (DNA): TGTGCCAGCAGCCTGCCCATGGACAGCTCCTACAATGAGCAGTTCTTC. It is translated as CASSLPMDSSYNEQFF.

This clone has just a few counts. The chain joins TRBV5-1 to TRBJ2-1; 11 bases fit TRBD2. CDR3 length: 15 amino acids. Trimming took 4 bases from V and 4 from J; bases not matched to a gene: 4. Germline V gene sequence: CDR1 SGHRS, CDR2 YFSETQ. The CDR3 region is CASSQGLAVYNEQFF. The CDR3 nucleotides are TGCGCCAGCAGCCAGGGACTAGCGGTTTACAATGAGCAGTTCTTC.

This clone has more than one count but fewer than ten. V and J are TRBV18 and TRBJ2-3, with TRBD1 identical over 9 bases. The germline gives CDR1 KGHSH, CDR2 LQKENI. With 4 bases clipped from V and 4 bases from J, the junction kept 6 bases outside the gene matches. This CDR3 has 15 amino acids. The CDR3 protein is CASSLTGGSADTQYF. The CDR3 nucleotides are TGTGCCAGCTCACTCACAGGGGGCAGCGCAGATACGCAGTATTTT.

This clone was observed a few times. This rearrangement joins TRBV30 to TRBJ1-6, with D hard to call. V shed 4 bases and J shed 0 bases, with 13 bases lying between them. CDR1 is GTSNPN, CDR2 SVGIG, per germline (reference sequence). The CDR3 is 16 residues long. CDR3 loop: CAWTLAGSSYNSPLHF. The CDR3 DNA follows: TGTGCCTGGACCCTAGCGGGGAGCTCCTATAATTCACCCCTCCACTTT.

The chain combines TRBV9 with TRBJ2-7; 8 bases map to TRBD1. Trimming removed 0 bases from V and 5 bases from J; junction bases left unmatched: 7. Germline loops: CDR1 SGDLS, CDR2 YYNGEE. The CDR3 is made up of 15 amino acids. CDR3 sequence (DNA): TGTGCCAGCAGCGTAGATCCGACAGGGGTCCACGAGCAGTACTTC. Residues: CASSVDPTGVHEQYF.